This T cell receptor (beta chain) appears in the sequencing data of a study of liver allograft versus peripheral blood T cells (dated by TCRdb to 2018 to 2020). For the wider study: The study compared T cell receptor repertoires found within transplanted livers against repertoires in the peripheral blood of liver transplant recipients.

Broad study findings and their caveats: T cell receptor repertoires inside liver allografts were reported to be different from the repertoires detected in peripheral blood.

The sample was run on an Illumina MiSeq. The raw public data were reprocessed by TCRdb itself: fastp quality trimming at Q25, MiXCR clonotype calling, in-frame beta chains only. Every distinct CDR3 protein forms one entry, paired with its most common genes and DNA. Counted in this sample were 5,500 to 6,500 distinct CDR3 sequences; approximately 15% of them appeared once. 49% of the sample is in the top ten clones. The CDR3 runs 14 amino acids, cysteine and phenylalanine included. Only the CDR3 portion is preserved as DNA: 42 bases, with reading frame beginning at the first base. At the junction V is shortened by 2 bases and J by 10 bases; bases outside the gene matches: 10. This clonotype has more than one count but fewer than ten. The target of this receptor is not known. No base quality information exists; no much larger clone differs at one position.

The sequence was collected from a human patient who had a liver transplant. The graft donor may be the source of some T cells after a transplant. The chain is assembled from TRBV5-3 and TRBJ2-3, with 7 middle bases fitting TRBD1. TRBV5-3 carries the ORF label, with uncertain function. This receptor carries the CDR3 CARSFGTEREAQYF. The DNA sequence is as follows: TGTGCCAGAAGCTTCGGGACAGAGCGAGAGGCGCAGTATTTT.